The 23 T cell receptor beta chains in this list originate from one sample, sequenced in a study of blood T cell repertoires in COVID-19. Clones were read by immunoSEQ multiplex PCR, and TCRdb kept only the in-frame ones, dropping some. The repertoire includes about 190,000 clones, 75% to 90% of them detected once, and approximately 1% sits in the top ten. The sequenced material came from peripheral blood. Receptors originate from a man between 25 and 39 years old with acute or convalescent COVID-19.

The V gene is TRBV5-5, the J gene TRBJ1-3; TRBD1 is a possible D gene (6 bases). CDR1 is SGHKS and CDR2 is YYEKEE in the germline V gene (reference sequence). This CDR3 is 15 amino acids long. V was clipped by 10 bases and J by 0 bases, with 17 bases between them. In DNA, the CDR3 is TGTGCCCGACCTAGGGGGTCTAGCTCTGGAAACACCATATATTTT. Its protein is CARPRGSSSGNTIYF. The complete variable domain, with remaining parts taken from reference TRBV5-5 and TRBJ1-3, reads DAGVTQSPTHLIKTRGQQVTLRCSPISGHKSVSWYQQVLGQGPQFIFQYYEKEERGRGNFPDRFSARQFPNYSSELNVNALLLGDSALYLCARPRGSSSGNTIYFGEGSWLTVV.

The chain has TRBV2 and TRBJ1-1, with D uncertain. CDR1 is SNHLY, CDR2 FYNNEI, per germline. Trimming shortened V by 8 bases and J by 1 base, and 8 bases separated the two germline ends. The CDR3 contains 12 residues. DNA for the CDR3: TGTGCCAGCTTGGAGGGGAACACTGAAGCTTTCTTT. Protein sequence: CASLEGNTEAFF.

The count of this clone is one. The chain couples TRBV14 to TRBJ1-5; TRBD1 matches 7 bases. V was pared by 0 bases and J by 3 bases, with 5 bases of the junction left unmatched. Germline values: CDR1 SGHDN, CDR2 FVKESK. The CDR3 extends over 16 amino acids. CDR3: CASSQDWGQPNQPQHF. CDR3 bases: TGTGCCAGCAGCCAAGATTGGGGACAGCCCAATCAGCCCCAGCATTTT.

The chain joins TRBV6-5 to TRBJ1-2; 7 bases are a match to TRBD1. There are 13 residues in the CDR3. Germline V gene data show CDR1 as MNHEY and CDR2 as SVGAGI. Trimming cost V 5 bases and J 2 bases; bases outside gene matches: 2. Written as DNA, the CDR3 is TGTGCCAGCAGTCAACAGGGGAACTATGGCTACACCTTC. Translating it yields CASSQQGNYGYTF.

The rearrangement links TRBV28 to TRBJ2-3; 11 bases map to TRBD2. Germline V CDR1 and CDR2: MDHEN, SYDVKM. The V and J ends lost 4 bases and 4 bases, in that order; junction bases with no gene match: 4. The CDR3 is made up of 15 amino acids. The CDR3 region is CASSSLAGGPDTQYF. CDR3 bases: TGTGCCAGCAGTTCCTTAGCGGGGGGGCCAGATACGCAGTATTTT.

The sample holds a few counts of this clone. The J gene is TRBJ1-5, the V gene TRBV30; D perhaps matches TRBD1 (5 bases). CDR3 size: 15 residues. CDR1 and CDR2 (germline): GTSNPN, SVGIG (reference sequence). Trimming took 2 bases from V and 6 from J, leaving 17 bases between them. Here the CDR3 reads CAWSLETQGAQPQHF. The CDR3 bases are TGTGCCTGGAGTCTGGAGACTCAGGGCGCTCAGCCCCAGCATTTT. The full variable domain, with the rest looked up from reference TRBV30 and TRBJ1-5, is SQTIHQWPATLVQPVGSPLSLECTVEGTSNPNLYWYRQAAGRGLQLLFYSVGIGQISSEVPQNLSASRPQDRQFILSSKKLLLSDSGFYLCAWSLETQGAQPQHFGDGTRLSIL.

CDR3 bases: TGCAGCGTTCCCCAGGGGGCGTTGGGCTACACCTTC. Residues: CSVPQGALGYTF. The chain links TRBV29-1 to TRBJ1-2; 8 nucleotides match TRBD1. Trimming removed 5 bases from V and 8 bases from J; junction bases left unmatched: 7. The germline CDR1 and CDR2 sequences are SQVTM and ANQGSEA. CDR3 length: 12 residues.

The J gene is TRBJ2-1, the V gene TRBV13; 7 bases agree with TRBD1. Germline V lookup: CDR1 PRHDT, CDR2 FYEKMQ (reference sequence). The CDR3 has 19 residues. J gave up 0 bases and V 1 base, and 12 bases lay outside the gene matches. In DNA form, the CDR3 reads TGTGCCAGCAGCTTAGTTACCTCCGGACAGGATGGCTCCTACAATGAGCAGTTCTTC. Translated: CASSLVTSGQDGSYNEQFF.

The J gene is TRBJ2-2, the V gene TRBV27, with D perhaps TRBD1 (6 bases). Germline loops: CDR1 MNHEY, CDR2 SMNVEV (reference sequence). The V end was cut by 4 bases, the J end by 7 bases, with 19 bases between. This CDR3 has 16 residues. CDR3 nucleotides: TGTGCCAGCAGTTCGTTTAACAGGGTCGGAAACGGGGAGCTGTTTTTT. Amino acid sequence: CASSSFNRVGNGELFF.

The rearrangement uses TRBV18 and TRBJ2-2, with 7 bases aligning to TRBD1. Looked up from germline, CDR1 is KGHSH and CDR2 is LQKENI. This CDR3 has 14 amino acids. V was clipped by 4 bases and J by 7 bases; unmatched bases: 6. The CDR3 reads CASSLGQANGELFF. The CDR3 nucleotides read TGTGCCAGCTCACTTGGACAGGCGAACGGGGAGCTGTTTTTT.

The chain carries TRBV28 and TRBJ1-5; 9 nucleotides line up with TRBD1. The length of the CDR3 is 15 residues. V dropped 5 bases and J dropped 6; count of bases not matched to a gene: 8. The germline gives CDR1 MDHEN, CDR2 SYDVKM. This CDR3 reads CASSRDRVSGQPQHF. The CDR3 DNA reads TGTGCCAGCAGTCGGGACAGGGTCTCGGGTCAGCCCCAGCATTTT.

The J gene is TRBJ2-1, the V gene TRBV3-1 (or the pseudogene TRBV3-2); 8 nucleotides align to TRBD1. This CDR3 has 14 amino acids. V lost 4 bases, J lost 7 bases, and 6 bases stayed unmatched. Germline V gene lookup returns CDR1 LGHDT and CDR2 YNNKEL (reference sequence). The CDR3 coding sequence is TGTGCCAGCAGCCCTAGGAACAGGGGGAATGAGCAGTTCTTC. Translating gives CASSPRNRGNEQFF.

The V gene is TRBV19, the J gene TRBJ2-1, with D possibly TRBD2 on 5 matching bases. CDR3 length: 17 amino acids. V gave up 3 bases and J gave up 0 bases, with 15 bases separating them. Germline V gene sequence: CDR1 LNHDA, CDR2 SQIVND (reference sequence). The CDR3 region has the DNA TGTGCCAGTAGTATTAGCGTCGCCAGGAGCTCCTACAATGAGCAGTTCTTC. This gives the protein CASSISVARSSYNEQFF.

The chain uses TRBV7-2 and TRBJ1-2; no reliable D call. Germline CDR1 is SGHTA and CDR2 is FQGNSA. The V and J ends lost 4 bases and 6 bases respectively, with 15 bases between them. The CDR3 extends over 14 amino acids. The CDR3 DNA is TGTGCCAGCAGCTGGCGGACTGGGATGAATGGCTACACCTTC. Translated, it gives CASSWRTGMNGYTF.

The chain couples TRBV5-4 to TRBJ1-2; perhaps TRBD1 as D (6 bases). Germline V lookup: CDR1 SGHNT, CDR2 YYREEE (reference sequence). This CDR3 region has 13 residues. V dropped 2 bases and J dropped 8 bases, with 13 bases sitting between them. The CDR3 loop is CASSFLTGIGYTF. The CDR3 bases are TGTGCCAGCAGCTTTTTAACAGGGATAGGCTACACCTTC.

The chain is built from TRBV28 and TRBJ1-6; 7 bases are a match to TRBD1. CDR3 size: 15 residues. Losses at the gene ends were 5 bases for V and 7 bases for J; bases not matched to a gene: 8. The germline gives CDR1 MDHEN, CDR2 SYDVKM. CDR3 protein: CASSPDRGGNSPLHF. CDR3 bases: TGTGCCAGCAGTCCCGATAGAGGGGGCAATTCACCCCTCCACTTT.

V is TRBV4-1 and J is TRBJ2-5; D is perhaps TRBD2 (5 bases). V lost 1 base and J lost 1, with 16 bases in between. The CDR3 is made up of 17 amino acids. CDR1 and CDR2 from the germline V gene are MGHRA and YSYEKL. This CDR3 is CASSQAIELDSQETQYF. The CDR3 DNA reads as TGCGCCAGCAGCCAAGCGATCGAACTAGACTCCCAAGAGACCCAGTACTTC.

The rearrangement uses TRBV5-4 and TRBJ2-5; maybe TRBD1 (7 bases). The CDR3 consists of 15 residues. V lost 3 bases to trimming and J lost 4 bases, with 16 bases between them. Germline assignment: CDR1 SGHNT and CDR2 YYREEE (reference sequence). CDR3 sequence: CASSSFGGQLETQYF. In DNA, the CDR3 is TGTGCCAGCAGCTCCTTCGGGGGACAGCTAGAGACCCAGTACTTC.

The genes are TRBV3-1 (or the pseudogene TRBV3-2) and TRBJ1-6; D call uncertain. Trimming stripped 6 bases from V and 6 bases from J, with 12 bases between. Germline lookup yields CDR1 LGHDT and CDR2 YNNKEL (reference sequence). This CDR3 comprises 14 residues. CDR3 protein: CASRLDGLNSPLHF. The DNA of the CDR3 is TGTGCCAGCAGACTGGACGGACTTAATTCACCCCTCCACTTT.

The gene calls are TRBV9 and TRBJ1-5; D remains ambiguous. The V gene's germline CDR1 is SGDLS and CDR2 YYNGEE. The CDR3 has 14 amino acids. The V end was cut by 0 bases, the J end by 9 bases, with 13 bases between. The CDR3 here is CASSVGEGLGPQHF. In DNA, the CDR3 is TGTGCCAGCAGCGTAGGGGAGGGCCTAGGGCCCCAGCATTTT.

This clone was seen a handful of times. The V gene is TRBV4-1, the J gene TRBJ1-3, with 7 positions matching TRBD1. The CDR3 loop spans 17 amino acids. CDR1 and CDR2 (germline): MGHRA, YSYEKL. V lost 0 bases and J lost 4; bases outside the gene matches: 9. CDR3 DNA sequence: TGCGCCAGCAGCCAAGAGGGAGGCAGGGGGACGGGAAACACCATATATTTT. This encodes CASSQEGGRGTGNTIYF.

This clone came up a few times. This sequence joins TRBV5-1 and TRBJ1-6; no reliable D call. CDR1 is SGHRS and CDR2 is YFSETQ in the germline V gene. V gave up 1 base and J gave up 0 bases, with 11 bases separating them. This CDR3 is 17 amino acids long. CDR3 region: CASSLTESSSYNSPLHF. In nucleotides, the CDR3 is TGCGCCAGCAGCTTGACAGAATCGAGCTCCTATAATTCACCCCTCCACTTT.

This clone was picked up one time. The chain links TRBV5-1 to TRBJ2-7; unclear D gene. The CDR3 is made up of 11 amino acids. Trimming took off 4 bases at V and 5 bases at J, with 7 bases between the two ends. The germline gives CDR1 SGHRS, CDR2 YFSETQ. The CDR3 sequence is CASSRADEQYF. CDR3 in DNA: TGCGCCAGCAGCCGTGCGGACGAGCAGTACTTC.